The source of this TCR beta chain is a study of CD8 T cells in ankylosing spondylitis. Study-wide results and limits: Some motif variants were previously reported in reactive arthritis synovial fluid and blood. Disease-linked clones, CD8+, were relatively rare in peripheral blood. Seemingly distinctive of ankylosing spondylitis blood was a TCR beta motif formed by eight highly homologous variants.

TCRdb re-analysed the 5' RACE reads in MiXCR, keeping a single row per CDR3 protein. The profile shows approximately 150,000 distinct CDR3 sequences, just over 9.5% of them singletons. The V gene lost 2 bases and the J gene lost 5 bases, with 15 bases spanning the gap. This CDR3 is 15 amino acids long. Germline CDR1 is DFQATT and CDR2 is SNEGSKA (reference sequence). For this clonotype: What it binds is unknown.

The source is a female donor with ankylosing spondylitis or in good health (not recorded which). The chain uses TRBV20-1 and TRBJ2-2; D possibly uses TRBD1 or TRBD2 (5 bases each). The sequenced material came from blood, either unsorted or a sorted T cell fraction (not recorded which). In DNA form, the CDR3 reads TGCAGTGCTAGAAACCGCTGGGGGTTTACCGGGGAGCTGTTTTTT. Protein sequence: CSARNRWGFTGELFF.